The 21 T cell receptor beta chains below were found in one sample sequenced in a study of T cells in Graves' hyperthyroidism and ophthalmopathy. RNA transcripts yielded amplified TCR beta CDR3 regions. TCR CDR3 regions were first amplified by RT-PCR with HTBI primers. Via MiXCR, TCRdb re-called the multiplex PCR reads, giving one row per CDR3 protein. The sample records around 490,000 distinct CDR3 sequences, approximately 20% being singletons. Material: blood. Source of these receptors: a middle-aged man with Graves' ophthalmopathy.

The CDR3 bases are TGCGCCAGCAGACCGGTGCACAAAGAGACCCAGTACTTC. Amino acids: CASRPVHKETQYF. V gene TRBV4-1 combines with J gene TRBJ2-5; D gene uncertain. The CDR3 is 13 residues long. Deletions cut 6 bases from V and 3 bases from J, with 11 bases between. Germline CDR1 and CDR2: MGHRA and YSYEKL.

The CDR3 here is CASSYYPGSSPQHF. CDR3 in DNA: TGTGCCAGCAGTTATTACCCCGGCAGCTCGCCCCAGCATTTT. This rearrangement joins TRBV6-9 to TRBJ1-5; D ambiguous. The germline V gene has CDR1 MNHGY and CDR2 SVAAGI. This CDR3 is 14 amino acids long. Trimming took off 1 base at V and 9 bases at J, with 13 bases between the two ends.

This clonotype has ten or more counts. J is TRBJ1-2 and V is TRBV30, with D maybe TRBD1 (6 bases). Between the trimmed V and J ends, which lost 3 bases and 2 bases, there was a span of 19 bases. Germline values: CDR1 GTSNPN, CDR2 SVGIG (reference sequence). This CDR3 contains 16 residues. The CDR3 here is CAWRGAQAPYNYGYTF. CDR3 in DNA: TGTGCCTGGAGGGGGGCACAGGCCCCCTACAACTATGGCTACACCTTC.

This clonotype was picked up many times. The genes are TRBV6-1 and TRBJ2-1; D is possibly TRBD1 or TRBD2 (6 bases each). The V and J ends lost 6 bases and 4 bases respectively, with 19 bases between them. This CDR3 is 16 amino acids long. The germline CDR1 and CDR2 sequences are MNHNS and SASEGT. Here the CDR3 DNA reads TGTGCCAGCAGGGCCGACAGGACGGGGGCTTACAATGAGCAGTTCTTC. Translated: CASRADRTGAYNEQFF.

With respect to this clonotype: Being one base from a much bigger clone, this may be a read error. In DNA, the CDR3 is TGTGCCTGGAACCAGGGGGGGGTTGAAGCTTCCTTT. The encoded protein is CAWNQGGVEASF. The rearrangement links TRBV30 to TRBJ1-1, with TRBD1 matching over 7 bases. CDR3 length: 12 residues. Germline-derived CDR1 and CDR2 are GTSNPN and SVGIG (reference sequence).

V usage is TRBV20-1 and J usage is TRBJ1-2, with 8 nucleotides matching TRBD1. The V and J ends lost 0 bases and 7 bases, in that order; junction bases with no gene match: 13. Germline CDR1 reads DFQATT; CDR2 reads SNEGSKA (reference sequence). CDR3 length: 16 residues. CDR3 amino acids: CSARDIGAGGDGGYTF. The DNA for the CDR3 is TGCAGTGCTAGAGATATCGGGGCAGGGGGCGATGGTGGCTACACCTTC.

This chain links TRBV18 with TRBJ2-5; TRBD1 or TRBD2 may be the D gene (6 bases each). This CDR3 comprises 17 residues. Germline CDR1 KGHSH, CDR2 LQKENI. Trimming took 2 bases from V and 2 from J, leaving 18 bases between them. This chain's CDR3 is CASSPIVGGGLQETQYF. The CDR3 bases are TGTGCCAGCTCACCAATTGTGGGGGGCGGCTTGCAAGAGACCCAGTACTTC.

The sample holds many counts of this clonotype. This sequence joins TRBV30 and TRBJ2-6, with D unclear. The CDR3 has 13 residues. In germline, CDR1 is GTSNPN, CDR2 SVGIG (reference sequence). V lost 1 base, J lost 2 bases, and 3 bases lay in between. Here the CDR3 reads CAWSETGANVLTF. The CDR3 DNA reads TGTGCCTGGAGTGAGACTGGGGCCAACGTCCTGACTTTC.

In this sample, this clonotype turned up many times. The chain is built from TRBV7-9 and TRBJ1-5; D possibly corresponds to TRBD1 (5 bases). The germline V gene encodes CDR1 SEHNR and CDR2 FQNEAQ (reference sequence). The length of the CDR3 is 14 residues. V was cut by 3 bases and J by 4 bases, with 10 bases left in between. CDR3 in amino acids: CASSLGPSNQPQHF. In DNA form, the CDR3 reads TGTGCCAGCAGCTTGGGACCGTCTAATCAGCCCCAGCATTTT. Full variable domain (rest looked up from reference TRBV7-9 and TRBJ1-5): DTGVSQNPRHKITKRGQNVTFRCDPISEHNRLYWYRQTLGQGPEFLTYFQNEAQLEKSRLLSDRFSAERPKGSFSTLEIQRTEQGDSAMYLCASSLGPSNQPQHFGDGTRLSIL.

This chain links TRBV2 with TRBJ1-1, with TRBD1 matching 7 bases. CDR3 length: 12 amino acids. Per the germline V gene, CDR1 is SNHLY and CDR2 is FYNNEI. The V and J ends lost 7 bases and 7 bases, in that order; junction bases with no gene match: 6. This chain's CDR3 is CASIPTGLEAFF. The CDR3 nucleotides read TGTGCCAGCATTCCGACAGGGCTTGAAGCTTTCTTT. Looking up the rest from reference TRBV2 and TRBJ1-1 gives the full variable domain: EPEVTQTPSHQVTQMGQEVILRCVPISNHLYFYWYRQILGQKVEFLVSFYNNEISEKSEIFDDQFSVERPDGSNFTLKIRSTKLEDSAMYFCASIPTGLEAFFGQGTRLTVV.

This clonotype was counted once. This chain links TRBV19 with TRBJ2-7; D unclear. Germline assignment: CDR1 LNHDA and CDR2 SQIVND (reference sequence). V was trimmed by 10 bases and J by 3 bases, leaving 19 bases between them. CDR3 size: 14 residues. The CDR3: CATRTGFRNYEQYF. In DNA, the CDR3 is TGTGCCACCCGAACGGGTTTTAGAAACTACGAGCAGTACTTC.

This clonotype was recorded at least ten times. This chain uses TRBV30 with TRBJ1-1; D is uncertain. Germline loops: CDR1 GTSNPN, CDR2 SVGIG (reference sequence). The CDR3 consists of 14 residues. The ends were cut back, 2 bases at V and 0 bases at J, with 10 bases in the middle. In DNA, the CDR3 is TGTGCCTGGAGTTTAGGACGGCTGAACACTGAAGCTTTCTTT. As protein: CAWSLGRLNTEAFF.

The chain uses TRBV5-4 and TRBJ1-1; tentative D call: TRBD1 (5 bases). The germline V gene has CDR1 SGHNT and CDR2 YYREEE (reference sequence). This CDR3 has 13 amino acids. V lost 0 bases and J lost 6, with 9 bases in between. The CDR3 DNA reads as TGTGCCAGCAGCTTGGCTCTACAGGCTGAAGCTTTCTTT. It specifies CASSLALQAEAFF. The full variable domain, in which reference TRBV5-4 and TRBJ1-1 provide the parts outside the CDR3, is ETGVTQSPTHLIKTRGQQVTLRCSSQSGHNTVSWYQQALGQGPQFIFQYYREEENGRGNFPPRFSGLQFPNYSSELNVNALELDDSALYLCASSLALQAEAFFGQGTRLTVV.

There are a few counts of this clonotype. The V gene is TRBV28, the J gene TRBJ2-1; 7 bases line up with TRBD2. The CDR3 has 13 residues. Trimming removed 8 bases from V and 4 bases from J; junction bases left unmatched: 5. CDR1 is MDHEN and CDR2 is SYDVKM in the germline V gene. The CDR3 here is CASGEGLYNEQFF. As DNA, the CDR3 is TGTGCCAGCGGGGAGGGACTTTACAATGAGCAGTTCTTC.

In this sample, this clonotype turned up many times. V gene TRBV2 combines with J gene TRBJ1-5; maybe TRBD1 (6 bases). Germline V gene sequence: CDR1 SNHLY, CDR2 FYNNEI. V lost 6 bases, J lost 0 bases, and 12 bases lay in between. The CDR3 spans 15 residues. Written as DNA, the CDR3 is TGTGCCAGCAGATACGGACAGTATAGCAATCAGCCCCAGCATTTT. Protein product: CASRYGQYSNQPQHF.

The V gene is TRBV9, the J gene TRBJ2-7, with D tentatively TRBD2 (5 bases). The germline V gene has CDR1 SGDLS and CDR2 YYNGEE. This CDR3 region has 12 residues. The ends were cut back, 6 bases at V and 6 bases at J, with 13 bases in the middle. CDR3 amino acids: CASNSGVGEQYF. The DNA for the CDR3 is TGTGCCAGCAATTCCGGGGTAGGCGAGCAGTACTTC.

This clonotype was seen repeatedly, ten times or more. The rearrangement uses TRBV6-1 and TRBJ2-7, with 8 bases identical to TRBD2. Germline trimming cut 8 bases from V and 7 bases from J; bases unmatched to any gene: 13. CDR3 length: 14 residues. The germline gives CDR1 MNHNS, CDR2 SASEGT. The CDR3 is CASGLSGVRGEQYF. CDR3 coding DNA: TGTGCCAGCGGGCTTAGCGGGGTTAGAGGAGAGCAGTACTTC.

The chain links TRBV19 to TRBJ1-6; no firm D call. The germline gives CDR1 LNHDA, CDR2 SQIVND (reference sequence). The length of the CDR3 is 14 residues. Trimming pared 0 bases from V and 8 bases from J, leaving 8 bases between. CDR3 in DNA: TGTGCCAGTAGTATAGATGGCGGCGATTCACCCCTCCACTTT. Residues: CASSIDGGDSPLHF.

This clonotype was picked up many times. V is TRBV20-1 and J is TRBJ1-1; D might be TRBD1 (5 bases). V was trimmed by 1 base and J by 4 bases, leaving 10 bases between them. From germline, CDR1 is DFQATT and CDR2 SNEGSKA (reference sequence). The CDR3 spans 13 residues. The CDR3 loop reads CSARVWGSTEAFF. The DNA for the CDR3 is TGCAGTGCTAGAGTGTGGGGGAGCACTGAAGCTTTCTTT.

At least ten counts were recorded for this clonotype. This rearrangement joins TRBV18 to TRBJ1-1; TRBD1 might be the D (5 bases). Trimming left V 6 bases short and J 8 bases short, with 16 bases between. The CDR3 contains 13 residues. Germline lookup yields CDR1 KGHSH and CDR2 LQKENI. CDR3: CASSPGHHQEAFF. CDR3 in DNA: TGTGCCAGCTCGCCAGGACACCACCAGGAAGCTTTCTTT.

This clonotype came up a few times. J is TRBJ1-4 and V is TRBV28; tentative D call: TRBD1 (5 bases). The length of the CDR3 is 14 residues. The V gene lost 5 bases and the J gene lost 5 bases, with 12 bases spanning the gap. CDR1 is MDHEN, CDR2 SYDVKM, per germline. The CDR3 here is CASSPGRRNEKLFF. DNA for the CDR3: TGTGCCAGCAGTCCGGGACGGCGGAATGAAAAACTGTTTTTT.